One and the same sample provided the 23 T cell receptor beta chains below, sequenced in a study of molecular identifiers for immune sequencing clone quantification. TCRdb re-derived calls from the PCR reads in MiXCR, one entry per CDR3 protein. Found here are 490,000 or so distinct CDR3 sequences, around 21% of them singletons; the top ten hold about 0.8%. Source material: naive CD8+ T cells from blood, with Jurkat cell RNA spiked in. The subset here: FACS-sorted CD8+CD4-CCR7+CD45RA+ naive T cells. These receptors came from a human donor in good health. Some libraries in this study had Jurkat cell RNA spiked in.

This clonotype was counted at least ten times. The chain joins TRBV12-5 to TRBJ2-3, with unresolved D. In germline, CDR1 is LGHNT, CDR2 FRNRAP. Between the trimmed V and J ends, which lost 5 bases and 3 bases, there was a span of 15 bases. This CDR3 comprises 15 residues. In nucleotides, the CDR3 is TGTGCTAGTGGTGAAGGCGGCACCCTTACAGATACGCAGTATTTT. This codes for CASGEGGTLTDTQYF.

The sample holds many counts of this clonotype. The gene calls are TRBV7-9 and TRBJ1-1; no clear D gene. The V gene lost 2 bases and the J gene lost 3 bases, with 13 bases spanning the gap. Germline V gene data show CDR1 as SEHNR and CDR2 as FQNEAQ (reference sequence). The CDR3 length is 15 residues. The CDR3 region has the DNA TGTGCCAGCAGCTTATTGGCGGGGTCGGACACTGAAGCTTTCTTT. It codes for CASSLLAGSDTEAFF.

CDR3 coding DNA: TGTGCCAGCAGCTTAGTAGGGAGTGACACTGAAGCTTTCTTT. Translated, it gives CASSLVGSDTEAFF. V gene TRBV11-2 combines with J gene TRBJ1-1; no reliable D call. V lost 1 base, J lost 3 bases, and 9 bases lay in between. Germline V gene lookup returns CDR1 SGHAT and CDR2 FQNNGV. CDR3 size: 14 residues.

This clonotype was seen many times. The chain uses TRBV27 and TRBJ2-7; a weak D match, TRBD2 (6 bases). Trimming removed 5 bases from V and 5 bases from J, with 19 bases in between. Germline CDR1 reads MNHEY; CDR2 reads SMNVEV (reference sequence). This CDR3 region has 15 residues. This CDR3 is CASSPLRLVRHEQYF. CDR3 nucleotides: TGTGCCAGCAGTCCCCTCCGACTAGTCCGGCACGAGCAGTACTTC.

This clonotype appeared a few times. This rearrangement joins TRBV4-3 to TRBJ2-2; TRBD1 matches at 12 bases. Losses at the gene ends were 1 base for V and 4 bases for J; bases not matched to a gene: 7. This CDR3 region has 18 residues. Germline V gene lookup returns CDR1 LGHNA and CDR2 YSLEER. The CDR3 here is CASSQGPGTGGSTGELFF. The CDR3 DNA reads as TGCGCCAGCAGCCAAGGGCCCGGGACAGGGGGCAGCACCGGGGAGCTGTTTTTT.

The sample holds a few counts of this clonotype. This chain joins TRBV12-3 or TRBV12-4 and TRBJ1-1, with D tentatively TRBD1 (5 bases). V shed 5 bases and J shed 4 bases, with 17 bases lying between them. CDR3 length equals 15 residues. This CDR3 is CASSGMGGGFTEAFF. CDR3 bases: TGTGCCAGCAGTGGGATGGGGGGAGGGTTCACTGAAGCTTTCTTT.

This chain uses TRBV7-6 with TRBJ2-5; TRBD2 aligns across 7 bases. The CDR3 has 15 amino acids. V lost 5 bases to trimming and J lost 1 base; unmatched junction nucleotides: 7. Germline assignment: CDR1 SGHVS and CDR2 FNYEAQ. In DNA, the CDR3 is TGTGCCAGCAGCCTGATGGGCGGGGGCCAAGAGACCCAGTACTTC. This sequence encodes CASSLMGGGQETQYF.

This clonotype has a single count. The chain recombines TRBV20-1 with TRBJ2-3; D perhaps matches TRBD1 (6 bases). This CDR3 is 20 amino acids long. From germline, CDR1 is DFQATT and CDR2 SNEGSKA (reference sequence). Trimming took 0 bases from V and 2 from J, leaving 27 bases between them. The CDR3 region has the DNA TGCAGTGCTAGAGATACAGGGACGGAGAGCGTCGAGGTCCCCACAGATACGCAGTATTTT. Translating it yields CSARDTGTESVEVPTDTQYF.

Points on this clonotype: Being one base from a much bigger clone, this may be a read error. The chain joins TRBV7-2 to TRBJ2-1; the match to TRBD2 covers 8 bases. The CDR3 spans 19 residues. The J segment lost 3 bases and the V segment lost 0 bases, leaving 13 bases of the junction unmatched. Germline V lookup: CDR1 SGHTA, CDR2 FQGNSA. The CDR3 DNA is TGTGCCAGCAGCTTAGCTGAGGTATGCCGGGAGGGCCTCTACAATGAGCAGTTCTTC. This encodes CASSLAEVCREGLYNEQFF.

As to this clonotype: This likely comes from a read error, as the CDR3 has no conserved phenylalanine or tryptophan at its end. This chain connects TRBV6-6 to TRBJ1-1; 7 bases agree with TRBD1. CDR1 and CDR2 (germline): MNHNY, SVGAGI (reference sequence). Trimming took 0 bases from V and 11 from J; bases not matched to a gene: 9. The CDR3 has 14 amino acids. The CDR3 loop is CASSYSEGATNAFL. The CDR3 bases are TGTGCCAGCAGTTACTCGGAGGGGGCCACGAACGCTTTCCTT.

A few counts support this clonotype. The chain uses TRBV28 and TRBJ2-7; a weak D match, TRBD1 (6 bases). The CDR3 length is 16 residues. Trimming shortened V by 5 bases and J by 1 base, and 18 bases separated the two germline ends. Germline V lookup: CDR1 MDHEN, CDR2 SYDVKM. The CDR3 DNA sequence: TGTGCCAGCAGTCGACCGGGACAAACCGTTTCCTACGAGCAGTACTTC. Its translation: CASSRPGQTVSYEQYF. Using reference TRBV28 and TRBJ2-7 for the parts outside the CDR3, the full variable domain is DVKVTQSSRYLVKRTGEKVFLECVQDMDHENMFWYRQDPGLGLRLIYFSYDVKMKEKGDIPEGYSVSREKKERFSLILESASTNQTSMYLCASSRPGQTVSYEQYFGPGTRLTVT.

This clonotype occurred a few times. The rearrangement uses TRBV10-1 and TRBJ2-4; a possible D gene is TRBD2 (7 bases). The CDR3 extends over 17 amino acids. CDR1 WNHNN and CDR2 SYGVQD come from the germline V gene (reference sequence). Trimming shortened V by 7 bases and J by 0 bases, and 19 bases separated the two germline ends. The CDR3 nucleotides are TGCGCCAGCAAGGATCGGGGGGCTCCTCTAGCCAAAAACATTCAGTACTTC. This encodes CASKDRGAPLAKNIQYF.

This clonotype was seen many times. This chain links TRBV6-5 with TRBJ1-4, with D tentatively TRBD1 (5 bases). V lost 0 bases to trimming and J lost 6 bases, with 14 bases between them. Germline assignment: CDR1 MNHEY and CDR2 SVGAGI. The CDR3 consists of 16 residues. This chain's CDR3 is CASSYSPDSHYEKLFF. CDR3 DNA sequence: TGTGCCAGCAGTTACTCTCCCGACAGCCACTATGAAAAACTGTTTTTT.

This clonotype occurred many times. One end of the junction varies from germline; a read error may be responsible. The chain combines TRBV23-1 with TRBJ2-5; D remains unclear. TRBV23-1 is identified as an open reading frame with a role that is uncertain. The CDR3 extends over 13 amino acids. CDR3 sequence (DNA): TGCGCCAGCAGTCTAGGGCTGCAAGGGACCCAGTACTTC. Translating it yields CASSLGLQGTQYF.

This chain links TRBV4-3 with TRBJ2-2; 7 nucleotides agree with TRBD1. The CDR3 has 15 residues. CDR1 and CDR2 (germline): LGHNA, YSLEER. V lost 0 bases and J lost 7; bases outside the gene matches: 5. In nucleotides, the CDR3 is TGCGCCAGCAGCCAAGAGGCACAGGGGCGCGGGGAGCTGTTTTTT. It translates to CASSQEAQGRGELFF.

This clonotype was seen just once. A much larger clone differs from this one at a single base, so this may be a read error. The V and J genes are TRBV27 and TRBJ1-2, with D possibly TRBD1 on 5 matching bases. Germline CDR1 and CDR2: MNHEY and SMNVEV (reference sequence). The CDR3 loop spans 13 amino acids. Here the CDR3 DNA reads TGTGCCGGCAGTCTCCAGGGAGACTATGGCTACACCTTC. It is translated as CAGSLQGDYGYTF.

This clonotype was picked up a small number of times. The chain combines TRBV6-2 or TRBV6-3 with TRBJ2-1; 7 bases align to TRBD2. The V segment lost 0 bases and the J segment 4 bases; nucleotides outside the gene matches: 3. In germline, CDR1 is MNHEY, CDR2 SVGEGT. This CDR3 has 15 residues. CDR3 DNA: TGTGCCAGCAGTTACTCTGCTAGCGGATACAATGAGCAGTTCTTC. The encoded protein is CASSYSASGYNEQFF.

Many counts were recorded for this clonotype. The chain is built from TRBV6-6 and TRBJ1-3; possible D gene TRBD1, 5 bases. The CDR3 totals 16 residues. The V end lost 6 bases, the J end lost 0 bases, and 15 bases lay between the germline ends. From germline, CDR1 is MNHNY and CDR2 SVGAGI (reference sequence). The CDR3 spells CASSSPHRISGNTIYF. For the CDR3, the DNA is TGTGCCAGCAGCTCCCCCCACAGGATCTCTGGAAACACCATATATTTT.

Turning to this clonotype: It may be a read error: a sequence one base away is much more abundant. The chain has TRBV6-5 and TRBJ2-7; D perhaps matches TRBD2 (5 bases). The germline V gene has CDR1 MNHEY and CDR2 SVGAGI. The CDR3 sequence is 13 residues long. In DNA form, the CDR3 reads TGTGCCTGCAGTTACTCGGAGCGGAGGGAGCAGTACTTC. It encodes CACSYSERREQYF.

In its sample, this clonotype was seen a few times. This chain links TRBV9 with TRBJ1-1; D remains ambiguous. Trimming shortened V by 3 bases and J by 0 bases, and 12 bases separated the two germline ends. This CDR3 is 15 amino acids long. The germline CDR1 and CDR2 sequences are SGDLS and YYNGEE. The DNA of the CDR3 is TGTGCCAGCAGCGCCCTGGTCGGTCTGAACACTGAAGCTTTCTTT. Amino acids: CASSALVGLNTEAFF.

This clonotype was picked up many times. The genes are TRBV29-1 and TRBJ2-1; 8 positions agree with TRBD2. V dropped 4 bases and J dropped 6; count of bases not matched to a gene: 2. The V gene's germline CDR1 is SQVTM and CDR2 ANQGSEA. This CDR3 is built from 12 residues. The CDR3 nucleotides read TGCAGCGTTGCAGCGGGGGCCAATGAGCAGTTCTTC. Translated: CSVAAGANEQFF.

This clonotype was seen a few times. This chain connects TRBV14 to TRBJ2-7, with TRBD1 matching 7 bases. Germline V CDR1 and CDR2: SGHDN, FVKESK. CDR3 length: 16 residues. V shed 0 bases and J 5 bases; nucleotides not matched to a gene: 10. CDR3 loop: CASSQDLGQGVHEQYF. In DNA form, the CDR3 reads TGTGCCAGCAGCCAAGATCTTGGGCAGGGGGTCCACGAGCAGTACTTC.

This clonotype was counted at least ten times. The chain recombines TRBV12-3 or TRBV12-4 with TRBJ2-1; D tentatively reads TRBD1 or TRBD2 (5 bases each). Trimming took 6 bases from V and 10 from J, leaving 13 bases between them. CDR3 length: 12 residues. CDR3 sequence reads: CASSPEGREQFF. CDR3 DNA sequence: TGTGCCAGCAGCCCTGAGGGGAGAGAGCAGTTCTTC.